This T cell receptor (beta chain) was sequenced during a study of blood T cell repertoires in COVID-19. Study information: The United States, Italy and Spain were the sources of the acute and convalescent COVID-19 samples.

As concerns this clone: In the same sample, other DNA sequences code for this CDR3.

The method was immunoSEQ multiplex PCR; TCRdb's version includes in-frame clones alone and lacks a portion of them. The data contain a few hundred thousand clones, approximately 87% of them singletons. This CDR3 contains 15 residues. The germline CDR1 and CDR2 sequences are SGHNT and YYREEE (reference sequence). Losses at the gene ends were 0 bases for V and 1 base for J; bases not matched to a gene: 1. What was sequenced was peripheral blood. The TCR comes from a man aged 60 to 75 who had recovered from COVID-19. This chain connects TRBV5-4 to TRBJ1-1; TRBD1 matches 9 bases. In nucleotides, the CDR3 is TGTGCCAGCAGCTTGGGACAGGGGGGGAACACTGAAGCTTTCTTT. This gives the protein CASSLGQGGNTEAFF.